The T cell receptor beta chain described here comes from a study of CD8 T cells in ankylosing spondylitis. The study's findings and limits: Seemingly distinctive of ankylosing spondylitis blood was a TCR beta motif formed by eight highly homologous variants.

Germline V gene lookup returns CDR1 LNHNV and CDR2 YYDKDF (reference sequence). V was pared by 6 bases and J by 6 bases, with 12 bases between. The CDR3 runs 13 residues. MiXCR was run by TCRdb on the 5' RACE reads, yielding one entry per CDR3 protein. Of fewer than 650,000 distinct CDR3 sequences in the sample, about 13% were seen once. The sample holds a few counts of this clonotype. Its antigen is undetermined. Source material: blood, either unsorted or a sorted T cell fraction (not recorded which). The source of this sequence is a male donor with ankylosing spondylitis. V and J are TRBV15 and TRBJ2-1; perhaps TRBD2 as D (6 bases). The CDR3 sequence: CATSRTKANEQFF. CDR3 bases: TGTGCCACCAGTAGGACTAAAGCCAATGAGCAGTTCTTC.